These 19 T cell receptor beta chains originate from one sample sequenced in a study of graft-versus-host responses after intestinal transplantation. Their antigens are not known. Libraries were prepared by immunoSEQ multiplex PCR; TCRdb keeps only in-frame clonotypes and omits some of them. The data show 50,000 or so clones, with approximately 91% seen just once and over 2% held by the top ten. Sequences were derived from unstimulated CD4+ T cells sorted from spleen or lymph node cells, sampled before transplant. Receptor source: a human donor who was the organ donor for an intestinal transplant.

CDR3: CASSPGLAGAYEQYF. For the CDR3, the DNA is TGTGCCAGCAGCCCGGGACTAGCGGGAGCCTACGAGCAGTACTTC. The chain has TRBV5-4 and TRBJ2-7, with 14 bases lining up with TRBD2. Losses at the gene ends were 4 bases for V and 2 bases for J; bases not matched to a gene: 2. The CDR3 is made up of 15 amino acids. Germline assignment: CDR1 SGHNT and CDR2 YYREEE (reference sequence).

CDR3 sequence: CASSYWGKAFF. DNA for the CDR3: TGTGCCAGCAGTTACTGGGGGAAAGCTTTCTTT. J is TRBJ1-1 and V is TRBV6-5, with a weak D call TRBD1 (5 bases). CDR3 length equals 11 residues. Trimming removed 1 base from V and 9 bases from J, with 6 bases in between. CDR1 MNHEY and CDR2 SVGAGI come from the germline V gene.

V is TRBV30 and J is TRBJ1-5; a possible D gene is TRBD1 (5 bases). Deletions cut 2 bases from V and 2 bases from J, with 10 bases between. The CDR3 contains 14 residues. Germline values: CDR1 GTSNPN, CDR2 SVGIG (reference sequence). The CDR3 is CAWSMGEGNQPQHF. In nucleotides, the CDR3 is TGTGCCTGGAGTATGGGGGAAGGCAATCAGCCCCAGCATTTT.

The chain couples TRBV28 to TRBJ1-1, with a weak D call TRBD1 (6 bases). The germline V gene encodes CDR1 MDHEN and CDR2 SYDVKM. With 6 bases removed from V and 0 bases from J, the gap between germline ends came to 17 bases. This CDR3 is built from 16 residues. CDR3 in amino acids: CASSATGVLMNTEAFF. CDR3 in DNA: TGTGCCAGCAGCGCGACAGGAGTTCTCATGAACACTGAAGCTTTCTTT.

This clone appeared a few times. The chain couples TRBV5-4 to TRBJ2-3, with 9 bases that match TRBD1. CDR1 is SGHNT and CDR2 is YYREEE in the germline V gene (reference sequence). The CDR3 contains 17 residues. V lost 0 bases and J lost 1; bases outside the gene matches: 6. This CDR3 is CASSLVSWDRGTDTQYF. CDR3 in DNA: TGTGCCAGCAGCTTGGTGAGCTGGGACAGGGGCACAGATACGCAGTATTTT.

This clone has a single count. This sequence joins TRBV30 and TRBJ2-1, with TRBD2 matching over 13 bases. The germline V gene encodes CDR1 GTSNPN and CDR2 SVGIG (reference sequence). This CDR3 is built from 16 residues. Unmatched junction bases numbered 11, after V lost 2 bases and J lost 10 bases. This chain's CDR3 is CAWSPWRLAGGLEQFF. CDR3 in DNA: TGTGCCTGGAGTCCCTGGCGACTAGCGGGAGGATTAGAGCAGTTCTTC.

The chain links TRBV11-2 to TRBJ2-5; TRBD1 matches 7 bases. The CDR3 is 15 amino acids. With V trimmed by 5 bases and J by 2 bases, 8 bases remained unmatched. Germline lookup yields CDR1 SGHAT and CDR2 FQNNGV. Here the CDR3 reads CASSRGTAVQETQYF. The CDR3 DNA follows: TGTGCCAGCAGCCGAGGGACAGCGGTTCAAGAGACCCAGTACTTC.

The chain is built from TRBV7-2 and TRBJ2-7; D is unclear. Germline V gene data show CDR1 as SGHTA and CDR2 as FQGNSA. There are 15 residues in the CDR3. V dropped 3 bases and J dropped 0 bases, with 12 bases sitting between them. The CDR3 DNA is TGTGCCAGCAGCTTGGTAAGCCTTACCTCCTACGAGCAGTACTTC. This encodes CASSLVSLTSYEQYF.

The chain has TRBV4-1 and TRBJ2-7; D is perhaps TRBD2 (5 bases). V lost 2 bases and J lost 2, with 10 bases in between. Germline V gives CDR1 MGHRA, CDR2 YSYEKL. CDR3 length equals 14 residues. The CDR3 DNA follows: TGCGCCAGCAGCCAACCCACTAGTGCCTACGAGCAGTACTTC. This encodes CASSQPTSAYEQYF.

This clone appeared once. This chain uses TRBV6-1 with TRBJ1-2, with D possibly matching TRBD1 (6 bases). CDR3 length equals 15 residues. V lost 6 bases and J 2 bases, leaving 16 bases between the germline ends. Germline V gene lookup returns CDR1 MNHNS and CDR2 SASEGT. The CDR3 DNA reads TGTGCCAGCAGGCTAGAAGGGACATCGAACTATGGCTACACCTTC. This encodes CASRLEGTSNYGYTF.

This chain uses TRBV11-2 with TRBJ1-1; TRBD1 is a possible D gene (6 bases). The CDR3 has 16 residues. Trimming shortened V by 2 bases and J by 5 bases, and 18 bases separated the two germline ends. From germline, CDR1 is SGHAT and CDR2 FQNNGV. CDR3 nucleotides: TGTGCCAGCAGCTTACAAGGGGGACCCTGGGATACTGAAGCTTTCTTT. Encoded protein: CASSLQGGPWDTEAFF.

The rearrangement uses TRBV4-3 and TRBJ2-5; 9 nucleotides agree with TRBD1. With V trimmed by 5 bases and J by 7 bases, 8 bases remained unmatched. Germline V gene lookup returns CDR1 LGHNA and CDR2 YSLEER. This CDR3 comprises 14 residues. CDR3 in amino acids: CASSGRDRVGTQYF. CDR3 nucleotides: TGCGCCAGCAGCGGTAGGGACAGGGTCGGGACCCAGTACTTC.

This clone was counted only a few times. V is TRBV19 and J is TRBJ2-6; D is possibly TRBD1 or TRBD2 (7 bases each). Trimming took 10 bases from V and 3 from J, leaving 19 bases between them. Germline-derived CDR1 and CDR2 are LNHDA and SQIVND (reference sequence). The CDR3 consists of 16 residues. The CDR3 here is CATARDRDYGANVLTF. The CDR3 DNA reads TGTGCCACCGCCCGAGACAGGGACTATGGGGCCAACGTCCTGACTTTC.

The chain recombines TRBV5-6 with TRBJ2-7; D remains unclear. This CDR3 is 16 amino acids long. V dropped 2 bases and J dropped 4 bases, with 19 bases sitting between them. Germline V gene data show CDR1 as SGHDT and CDR2 as YYEEEE. The DNA for the CDR3 is TGTGCCAGCAGCTTTGGGTTGACTGTCCCTAGATACGAGCAGTACTTC. Amino acids: CASSFGLTVPRYEQYF.

The chain combines TRBV7-2 with TRBJ2-1, with 8 nucleotides matching TRBD2. The ends lost 1 base at V and 6 bases at J; junction bases unmatched: 11. Per the germline V gene, CDR1 is SGHTA and CDR2 is FQGNSA. This CDR3 spans 17 amino acids. The CDR3 DNA sequence: TGTGCCAGCAGCTTAGACGGTGGGACTAGAATAGTCAATGAGCAGTTCTTC. Translated: CASSLDGGTRIVNEQFF. Complete variable domain (other parts from reference TRBV7-2 and TRBJ2-1): GAGVSQSPSNKVTEKGKDVELRCDPISGHTALYWYRQSLGQGLEFLIYFQGNSAPDKSGLPSDRFSAERTGGSVSTLTIQRTQQEDSAVYLCASSLDGGTRIVNEQFFGPGTRLTVL.

The rearrangement links TRBV28 to TRBJ1-1; D possibly corresponds to TRBD1 (6 bases). V lost 2 bases and J lost 0, with 16 bases in between. CDR1 and CDR2 (germline): MDHEN, SYDVKM. CDR3 length: 17 residues. CDR3 in DNA: TGTGCCAGCAGTTTAGGGCGGGGGACAATAATGAACACTGAAGCTTTCTTT. Its translation: CASSLGRGTIMNTEAFF.

The rearrangement joins TRBV15 to TRBJ2-1; no reliable D call. V lost 1 base, J lost 5 bases, and 12 bases lay in between. Looked up from germline, CDR1 is LNHNV and CDR2 is YYDKDF (reference sequence). This CDR3 is 15 amino acids long. CDR3 protein: CATSRGPGIHNEQFF. In DNA form, the CDR3 reads TGTGCCACCAGCAGAGGGCCAGGTATCCACAATGAGCAGTTCTTC.

V usage is TRBV14 and J usage is TRBJ1-2, with 10 positions matching TRBD1. J lost 7 bases, V lost 4 bases, and 9 bases had no gene match. In germline, CDR1 is SGHDN, CDR2 FVKESK. The CDR3 runs 15 residues. The CDR3: CASSRRDRGVSGYTF. DNA of the CDR3: TGTGCCAGCAGCCGCCGGGACAGGGGAGTTAGTGGCTACACCTTC.

The chain links TRBV4-1 to TRBJ2-7, with a weak D call TRBD1 (5 bases). The germline V and J ends were trimmed by 0 bases and 3 bases, with 9 bases remaining between them. Germline V gene data show CDR1 as MGHRA and CDR2 as YSYEKL. The CDR3 is 14 amino acids. The CDR3 DNA reads as TGCGCCAGCAGCCAAGACTCCCAGGGCTACGAGCAGTACTTC. It yields the protein CASSQDSQGYEQYF.